Shown below are 3 T cell receptor beta chains from a single sample sequenced in a study of T cell clonality in common variable immunodeficiency. Measured with immunoSEQ multiplex PCR; TCRdb has only the in-frame clones, and not every one. The data list around 29,000 clones, none observed once; 4.5% falls to the top ten. The sample taken for sequencing was peripheral blood mononuclear cells. The source of these receptors is a person aged 18 to 70 in good health.

This clone was seen at least ten times. The read ends 3 residues before the CDR3 terminus; that terminus is restored from the germline J gene. The chain couples TRBV7-9 to TRBJ1-1, with 8 bases identical to TRBD1. In germline, CDR1 is SEHNR, CDR2 FQNEAQ (reference sequence). J was trimmed by 4 bases and V by 7 bases; bases with no gene match: 5. The CDR3 loop spans 13 amino acids. Partial CDR3 DNA: TGTGCCAGCAACCGGGACAGGTCCACTGAA. Amino acids: CASNRDRSTE. The CDR3 in its entirety is CASNRDRSTEAFF.

This clone was seen many times. The read falls 3 residues short of the CDR3 end, and the missing part is taken from the germline J gene. The genes are TRBV7-9 and TRBJ2-2; D is possibly TRBD2 (6 bases). This CDR3 is 15 amino acids long. Trimming left V 2 bases short and J 5 bases short, with 12 bases between. Germline assignment: CDR1 SEHNR and CDR2 FQNEAQ (reference sequence). Incomplete CDR3 DNA: TGTGCCAGCAGCTTACTCGGGAGCGGAACCGGGGAG. It yields the protein CASSLLGSGTGE. The entire CDR3 is CASSLLGSGTGELFF. The full variable domain, its missing parts supplied by reference TRBV7-9 and TRBJ2-2, is DTGVSQNPRHKITKRGQNVTFRCDPISEHNRLYWYRQTLGQGPEFLTYFQNEAQLEKSRLLSDRFSAERPKGSFSTLEIQRTEQGDSAMYLCASSLLGSGTGELFFGEGSRLTVL.

This clone came up many times. The CDR3 end lies 3 residues beyond the end of the read and is filled in from the germline J gene. This chain links TRBV7-9 with TRBJ1-2; no clear D. CDR3 size: 13 residues. Germline assignment: CDR1 SEHNR and CDR2 FQNEAQ (reference sequence). V was clipped by 3 bases and J by 2 bases, with 7 bases between them. The CDR3 bases that were read are TGTGCCAGCAGCTTTTCTCAGAACTATGGC. Translating it yields CASSFSQNYG. The full CDR3 reads CASSFSQNYGYTF.